This TCR beta chain was sequenced for a study of cytomegalovirus exposure and HLA in healthy donors. The study's findings and limits: Confirmation in vitro established that a few CMV-associated chains were specific for CMV antigens. The tendency of first-cohort TCR clusters to co-occur in the 120 or so validation repertoires was the finding of a later analysis. Most TCR sequences were seen very rarely across donors, but some public TCRs occurred in many.

Method: immunoSEQ multiplex PCR; TCRdb's copy keeps in-frame clones and lacks some. Seen here are around 300,000 clones, just over 85% observed once, and the top ten hold around 1%. A remark on this clone: The antigen is unknown.

Input material: PBMCs. The clonotype comes from a woman aged 18-30 years in good health and CMV-seronegative.

CDR3 protein: CAWSAGTGLTDTQYF. CDR3 nucleotide sequence: TGTGCCTGGAGTGCCGGGACAGGGTTGACAGATACGCAGTATTTT. The genes are TRBV30 and TRBJ2-3; 9 bases are shared with TRBD1. V shed 1 base, J shed 3 bases, and the junction held 5 bases outside the gene matches. Germline V gives CDR1 GTSNPN, CDR2 SVGIG (reference sequence). The CDR3 consists of 15 residues.